These T cell receptor beta chains were read from a single sample in a study of cytomegalovirus exposure and HLA in healthy donors. Generated by immunoSEQ multiplex PCR, the TCRdb table keeps only in-frame clones and is missing some. This repertoire shows some 100,000 clones, over 60% found once; its top ten account for roughly 3.7%. Sequencing was done on a sample of PBMCs. The receptors originated from a female donor in good health and CMV-seropositive. The CDR3 runs from the conserved cysteine through the conserved F or W. Each record gives: CDR3 DNA, CDR3 protein, J gene, D gene, clone size, CDR3 length, V gene. A D gene is named only where the DNA matches it firmly. Clone size is stated in some rows and not others, as once, few, many or a class when expanded.

cdr3_nt: TGCAGCGTTGTTTCGTGGGAGCACCACCTTGAGACCCAGTACTTC
cdr3_aa: CSVVSWEHHLETQYF
j_call: TRBJ2-5
d_call: NA
clone_size: NA
cdr3_length: 15
v_call: TRBV29-1

cdr3_nt: TGTGCCAGCAGCAATAGGGCGGGCAGGGGACAGTCACCCCTCCACTTT
cdr3_aa: CASSNRAGRGQSPLHF
j_call: TRBJ1-6
d_call: TRBD1
clone_size: NA
cdr3_length: 16
v_call: TRBV11-2

cdr3_nt: TGCAGCGTCGAGGACCTGGGGGGGTATTCTGAGCAGTTCTTC
cdr3_aa: CSVEDLGGYSEQFF
j_call: TRBJ2-1
d_call: TRBD2
clone_size: NA
cdr3_length: 14
v_call: TRBV29-1

cdr3_nt: TGTGCCAGCAGCTTAGGGACAGAGAACTACGAGCAGTACTTC
cdr3_aa: CASSLGTENYEQYF
j_call: TRBJ2-7
d_call: NA
clone_size: NA
cdr3_length: 14
v_call: TRBV11-2

cdr3_nt: TGTGCCAGCAGCCTCGGGGTTGCCTACGAGCAGTACTTC
cdr3_aa: CASSLGVAYEQYF
j_call: TRBJ2-7
d_call: NA
clone_size: NA
cdr3_length: 13
v_call: TRBV14

cdr3_nt: TGTGCCAGCACGGCGGGAACCGCTACCTACGAGCAGTACTTC
cdr3_aa: CASTAGTATYEQYF
j_call: TRBJ2-7
d_call: NA
clone_size: NA
cdr3_length: 14
v_call: TRBV2

cdr3_nt: TGTGCCAGCACAAGGTGGGCTTCTCGGGATTACACCTTC
cdr3_aa: CASTRWASRDYTF
j_call: TRBJ1-2
d_call: NA
clone_size: NA
cdr3_length: 13
v_call: TRBV5-6

cdr3_nt: TGTGCCAGCAGCTTACAGGGGGGCTACGAGCAGTACTTC
cdr3_aa: CASSLQGGYEQYF
j_call: TRBJ2-7
d_call: NA
clone_size: NA
cdr3_length: 13
v_call: TRBV7-2

cdr3_nt: TGTGCCAGCAGTTATCGGGGGGCAAACACTGAAGCTTTCTTT
cdr3_aa: CASSYRGANTEAFF
j_call: TRBJ1-1
d_call: NA
clone_size: NA
cdr3_length: 14
v_call: TRBV6-6

cdr3_nt: TGTGCCTGGAGTCTCCTACTAACTAATGAAAAACTGTTTTTT
cdr3_aa: CAWSLLLTNEKLFF
j_call: TRBJ1-4
d_call: NA
clone_size: NA
cdr3_length: 14
v_call: TRBV30

cdr3_nt: TGCAGCGGAGTCTGGGGCGAAAAACTGTTTTTT
cdr3_aa: CSGVWGEKLFF
j_call: TRBJ1-4
d_call: NA
clone_size: few
cdr3_length: 11
v_call: TRBV29-1

cdr3_nt: TGTGCCAGCAGTCCAGACAGGGCGAACACCGGGGAGCTGTTTTTT
cdr3_aa: CASSPDRANTGELFF
j_call: TRBJ2-2
d_call: TRBD1
clone_size: NA
cdr3_length: 15
v_call: TRBV27

cdr3_nt: TGTGCCAGCTCATCAGACATCTCCTACAATGAGCAGTTCTTC
cdr3_aa: CASSSDISYNEQFF
j_call: TRBJ2-1
d_call: NA
clone_size: NA
cdr3_length: 14
v_call: TRBV18

cdr3_nt: TGTGCCAGCGCCAGGGCAGCAGGGGGCAGTGAAAAACTGTTTTTT
cdr3_aa: CASARAAGGSEKLFF
j_call: TRBJ1-4
d_call: TRBD1
clone_size: NA
cdr3_length: 15
v_call: TRBV2

cdr3_nt: TGTGCCAGCAGCCAAGATCGTCGGGGGAGCTCTGGGGCCAACGTCCTGACTTTC
cdr3_aa: CASSQDRRGSSGANVLTF
j_call: TRBJ2-6
d_call: NA
clone_size: NA
cdr3_length: 18
v_call: TRBV4-2

cdr3_nt: TGTGCCAGCAGCCAAGTTGGTGGGGCCCAACGCAGTTATAATTCACCCCTCCACTTT
cdr3_aa: CASSQVGGAQRSYNSPLHF
j_call: TRBJ1-6
d_call: NA
clone_size: NA
cdr3_length: 19
v_call: TRBV14

cdr3_nt: TGTGCCAGCAGCCCCGGCGGGGGATCCCCACACACAGATACGCAGTATTTT
cdr3_aa: CASSPGGGSPHTDTQYF
j_call: TRBJ2-3
d_call: TRBD2
clone_size: NA
cdr3_length: 17
v_call: TRBV7-8

cdr3_nt: TGTGCCAGCAGTTCCGACAGGTTTAACAATCAGCCCCAGCATTTT
cdr3_aa: CASSSDRFNNQPQHF
j_call: TRBJ1-5
d_call: NA
clone_size: NA
cdr3_length: 15
v_call: TRBV6-1

cdr3_nt: TGTGCCACTACGACCCTTACCGGGGAGGCTTTCTTT
cdr3_aa: CATTTLTGEAFF
j_call: TRBJ1-1
d_call: NA
clone_size: few
cdr3_length: 12
v_call: TRBV6-5

cdr3_nt: TGTGCCAGCAGCTTGGTTAGGGGGCAAGAGACCCAGTACTTC
cdr3_aa: CASSLVRGQETQYF
j_call: TRBJ2-5
d_call: NA
clone_size: NA
cdr3_length: 14
v_call: TRBV5-4

cdr3_nt: TGTGCCAGCAGTGGTTCGAGTTTTAGCACAGATACGCAGTATTTT
cdr3_aa: CASSGSSFSTDTQYF
j_call: TRBJ2-3
d_call: NA
clone_size: once
cdr3_length: 15
v_call: TRBV2

cdr3_nt: TGCGCCAGCAGCCCTCGACAGGGGGCTAATGTAAATGGCTACACCTTC
cdr3_aa: CASSPRQGANVNGYTF
j_call: TRBJ1-2
d_call: TRBD1
clone_size: NA
cdr3_length: 16
v_call: TRBV5-1

cdr3_nt: TGCGCCAGCAGCTTGTCGGGACTTGCTAATGAAAAACTGTTTTTT
cdr3_aa: CASSLSGLANEKLFF
j_call: TRBJ1-4
d_call: NA
clone_size: NA
cdr3_length: 15
v_call: TRBV5-1

cdr3_nt: TGTGCCAGCAGCCACCAGCAGCCCCAGCATTTT
cdr3_aa: CASSHQQPQHF
j_call: TRBJ1-5
d_call: NA
clone_size: NA
cdr3_length: 11
v_call: TRBV6-1

cdr3_nt: TGTGCCAGCAGCGTTCAGGGGTACACCGGGGAGCTGTTTTTT
cdr3_aa: CASSVQGYTGELFF
j_call: TRBJ2-2
d_call: NA
clone_size: NA
cdr3_length: 14
v_call: TRBV9

cdr3_nt: TGCGCCAGCAGTCCTCTAGACAGCCTCAATGAGCAGTTCTTC
cdr3_aa: CASSPLDSLNEQFF
j_call: TRBJ2-1
d_call: NA
clone_size: NA
cdr3_length: 14
v_call: TRBV10-1

cdr3_nt: TGTGCCAGTAGTATCCACGGACCGGGACAGTCTAACCATGGGGCCAACGTCCTGACTTTC
cdr3_aa: CASSIHGPGQSNHGANVLTF
j_call: TRBJ2-6
d_call: TRBD1
clone_size: NA
cdr3_length: 20
v_call: TRBV19

cdr3_nt: TGTGCCAGCCGGGACAGGGTGAGCAATCAGCCCCAGCATTTT
cdr3_aa: CASRDRVSNQPQHF
j_call: TRBJ1-5
d_call: TRBD1
clone_size: NA
cdr3_length: 14
v_call: TRBV2

cdr3_nt: TGTGCCAGCAGCGTAGGAGATTACACAGATACGCAGTATTTT
cdr3_aa: CASSVGDYTDTQYF
j_call: TRBJ2-3
d_call: NA
clone_size: NA
cdr3_length: 14
v_call: TRBV9

cdr3_nt: TGTGCCAGCACCCAGACTAGCGGGAGGGGTGTTGGCGCAGATACGCAGTATTTT
cdr3_aa: CASTQTSGRGVGADTQYF
j_call: TRBJ2-3
d_call: TRBD2
clone_size: NA
cdr3_length: 18
v_call: TRBV7-2

cdr3_nt: TGTGCCAGTAAATCGGAGGGCCTCTACAATGAGCAGTTCTTC
cdr3_aa: CASKSEGLYNEQFF
j_call: TRBJ2-1
d_call: NA
clone_size: NA
cdr3_length: 14
v_call: TRBV19

cdr3_nt: TGTGCCAGCAGAAGACAGACCTCCTACGAGCAGTACTTC
cdr3_aa: CASRRQTSYEQYF
j_call: TRBJ2-7
d_call: NA
clone_size: NA
cdr3_length: 13
v_call: TRBV6-5

cdr3_nt: TGTGCCAGCAGCTTATCGAGGGGGACTGAAGCTTTCTTT
cdr3_aa: CASSLSRGTEAFF
j_call: TRBJ1-1
d_call: NA
clone_size: NA
cdr3_length: 13
v_call: TRBV13

cdr3_nt: TGCGCCAGCAGCTTGGACAGGGGGATCACAGATACGCAGTATTTT
cdr3_aa: CASSLDRGITDTQYF
j_call: TRBJ2-3
d_call: TRBD1
clone_size: NA
cdr3_length: 15
v_call: TRBV5-1

cdr3_nt: TGTGCCAGCTCTATACAGGGGGCTACGAACACTGAAGCTTTCTTT
cdr3_aa: CASSIQGATNTEAFF
j_call: TRBJ1-1
d_call: TRBD1
clone_size: NA
cdr3_length: 15
v_call: TRBV18

cdr3_nt: TGCGCCAGCACCCCGAGCGAGACCCAGTACTTC
cdr3_aa: CASTPSETQYF
j_call: TRBJ2-5
d_call: NA
clone_size: NA
cdr3_length: 11
v_call: TRBV5-1

cdr3_nt: TGTGCCAGCAGCGGACCTCGGGAGGTCGGCTACAATGAGCAGTTCTTC
cdr3_aa: CASSGPREVGYNEQFF
j_call: TRBJ2-1
d_call: TRBD2
clone_size: NA
cdr3_length: 16
v_call: TRBV11-2

cdr3_nt: TGTGCCTGGAGTGCTCCTCGGGAGCGGGGCCTCTACGAGCAGTACTTC
cdr3_aa: CAWSAPRERGLYEQYF
j_call: TRBJ2-7
d_call: TRBD2
clone_size: few
cdr3_length: 16
v_call: TRBV30

cdr3_nt: TGTGCCACGACGACAGGGGGCCCCCAGTTCTTC
cdr3_aa: CATTTGGPQFF
j_call: TRBJ2-1
d_call: TRBD1
clone_size: NA
cdr3_length: 11
v_call: TRBV10-3

cdr3_nt: TGTGCCACCAGCAGAGACGGGTTCTCCTACGAGCAGTACTTC
cdr3_aa: CATSRDGFSYEQYF
j_call: TRBJ2-7
d_call: NA
clone_size: NA
cdr3_length: 14
v_call: TRBV15

cdr3_nt: TGTGCCATCAGTCGGACAGGGGAATCTGAAGCTTTCTTT
cdr3_aa: CAISRTGESEAFF
j_call: TRBJ1-1
d_call: TRBD1
clone_size: NA
cdr3_length: 13
v_call: TRBV10-3

cdr3_nt: TGTGCCAGCAGCTTAGTCGCGGGACAGTTTGGTGAAGCTTTCTTT
cdr3_aa: CASSLVAGQFGEAFF
j_call: TRBJ1-1
d_call: TRBD1
clone_size: NA
cdr3_length: 15
v_call: TRBV11-2

cdr3_nt: TGTGCCAGCAGTGATTGGGGAGGGCAGGGAGGAAACACCATATATTTT
cdr3_aa: CASSDWGGQGGNTIYF
j_call: TRBJ1-3
d_call: NA
clone_size: NA
cdr3_length: 16
v_call: TRBV25-1

cdr3_nt: TGTGCCAGCAGCTTGTTTGCGGGAAGAGATACGCAGTATTTT
cdr3_aa: CASSLFAGRDTQYF
j_call: TRBJ2-3
d_call: NA
clone_size: few
cdr3_length: 14
v_call: TRBV5-4